The 8 T cell receptor beta chains given below trace back to one sample, sequenced in a study of neurological immune-mediated disorders. TCRdb reprocessed the 5' RACE reads via MiXCR and lists one record per CDR3 protein. This sample has fewer than 85,000 distinct CDR3 sequences, with around 4.2% found just once. Sequencing was carried out using PBMCs. The receptor source for this set is a man younger than 45 with multiple sclerosis.

This clonotype was found many times. The chain recombines TRBV5-1 with TRBJ2-3; TRBD2 agrees at 9 bases. Germline lookup yields CDR1 SGHRS and CDR2 YFSETQ. J lost 6 bases, V lost 4 bases, and 15 bases had no gene match. The CDR3 loop spans 17 amino acids. The CDR3 DNA reads TGCGCCAGCAGCCCCTCCCCGCCGGGCGGGGGGGTTGATACGCAGTATTTT. Its translation: CASSPSPPGGGVDTQYF.

A word on this clonotype: Being one base from a much bigger clone, this may be a read error. The chain couples TRBV3-1 to TRBJ2-7; no clear D. Between the trimmed V and J ends, which lost 0 bases and 6 bases, there was a span of 15 bases. The CDR3 spans 15 residues. CDR1 is LGHDT, CDR2 YNNKEL, per germline (reference sequence). The CDR3 sequence: CASSQEGGGVSEQYF. CDR3 coding DNA: TGTGCCAGCAGCCAAGAAGGTGGTGGGGTGAGCGAGCAGTACTTC.

This clonotype was detected ten times or more. V usage is TRBV7-2 and J usage is TRBJ2-3, with D unclear. Germline CDR1 SGHTA, CDR2 FQGNSA. The CDR3 loop spans 15 amino acids. Deletions cut 5 bases from V and 0 bases from J, with 12 bases between. CDR3 coding DNA: TGTGCCAGCAGCCGAGGCGGCTTTAGCACAGATACGCAGTATTTT. Its protein product is CASSRGGFSTDTQYF.

This clonotype was observed many times. The chain is built from TRBV5-1 and TRBJ1-2; D is undetermined. This CDR3 region has 15 residues. Trimming cost V 0 bases and J 4 bases, with 13 bases left between them. The germline V gene has CDR1 SGHRS and CDR2 YFSETQ. CDR3 sequence: CASSLGSASSYGYTF. The CDR3 DNA sequence: TGCGCCAGCAGCTTGGGCAGCGCTTCTTCCTATGGCTACACCTTC.

This clonotype was observed at least ten times. The chain combines TRBV9 with TRBJ2-7; 7 bases are a match to TRBD1. Germline CDR1 is SGDLS and CDR2 is YYNGEE. The CDR3 is made up of 14 amino acids. With V trimmed by 1 base and J by 2 bases, 3 bases remained unmatched. The CDR3 spells CASSVQGVPYEQYF. The CDR3 DNA reads as TGTGCCAGCAGCGTACAGGGGGTTCCCTACGAGCAGTACTTC.

With regard to this clonotype: Given a much more abundant clone one base away, this may be a read error. This sequence joins TRBV12-3 or TRBV12-4 and TRBJ2-3; 7 nucleotides match TRBD2. The CDR3 totals 13 residues. For the CDR3, the DNA is TGTGTCGTTGGGAGCGGGGGCACAGATACGCAGTATTTT. Its translation: CVVGSGGTDTQYF.

In its sample, this clonotype was seen many times. The chain is built from TRBV4-1 and TRBJ2-7; 11 bases are shared with TRBD2. V lost 3 bases to trimming and J lost 6 bases; unmatched junction nucleotides: 7. The CDR3 loop spans 15 amino acids. Germline V lookup: CDR1 MGHRA, CDR2 YSYEKL. The CDR3 sequence: CASSQTSGAKGEQYF. The CDR3 coding sequence is TGCGCCAGCAGCCAGACTAGCGGGGCAAAGGGCGAGCAGTACTTC.

This clonotype occurred many times. The chain links TRBV2 to TRBJ2-1; possible D gene TRBD2, 6 bases. CDR1 is SNHLY, CDR2 FYNNEI, per germline. Trimming shortened V by 8 bases and J by 4 bases, and 6 bases separated the two germline ends. This CDR3 spans 11 amino acids. The CDR3 region is CASGGYNEQFF. CDR3 coding DNA: TGTGCCAGCGGAGGGTACAATGAGCAGTTCTTC.